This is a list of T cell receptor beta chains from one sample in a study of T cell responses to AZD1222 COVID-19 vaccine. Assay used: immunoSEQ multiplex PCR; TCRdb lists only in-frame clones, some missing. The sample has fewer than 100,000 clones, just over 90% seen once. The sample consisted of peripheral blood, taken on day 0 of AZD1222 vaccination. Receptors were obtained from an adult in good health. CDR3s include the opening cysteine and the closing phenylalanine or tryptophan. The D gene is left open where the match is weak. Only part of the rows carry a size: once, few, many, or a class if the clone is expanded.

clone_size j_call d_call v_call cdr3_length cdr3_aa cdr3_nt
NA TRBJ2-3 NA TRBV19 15 CASSMGGTGTDTQYF TGTGCCAGTAGTATGGGCGGGACGGGCACAGATACGCAGTATTTT
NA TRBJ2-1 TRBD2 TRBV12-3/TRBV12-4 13 CASSTSGSDEQFF TGTGCCAGCAGTACTAGCGGGAGTGATGAGCAGTTCTTC
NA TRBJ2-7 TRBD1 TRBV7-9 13 CASSSGQPYEQYF TGTGCCAGCAGCTCGGGACAGCCCTACGAGCAGTACTTC
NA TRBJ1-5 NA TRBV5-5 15 CASSLEVVGYQPQHF TGTGCCAGCAGCTTGGAGGTCGTCGGATACCAGCCCCAGCATTTT
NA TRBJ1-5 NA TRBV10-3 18 CAISGAPGTQGSNQPQHF TGTGCCATCAGTGGCGCGCCCGGGACTCAGGGCAGCAATCAGCCCCAGCATTTT
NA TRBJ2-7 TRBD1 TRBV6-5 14 CASSYSGQGPEQYF TGTGCCAGCAGTTACTCGGGACAGGGCCCCGAGCAGTACTTC
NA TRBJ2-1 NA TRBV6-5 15 CASSRKRLVGNEQFF TGTGCCAGCAGCCGCAAGAGATTGGTAGGAAATGAGCAGTTCTTC
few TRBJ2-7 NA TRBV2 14 CASSEIDGSYEQYF TGTGCCAGCAGTGAAATTGACGGCTCCTACGAGCAGTACTTC
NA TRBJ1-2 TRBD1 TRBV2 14 CASSMGGQGLGYTF TGTGCCAGCAGTATGGGGGGACAGGGGTTAGGCTACACCTTC
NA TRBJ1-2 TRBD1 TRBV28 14 CASGLGTGAYGYTF TGTGCCAGCGGCTTAGGTACAGGGGCCTATGGCTACACCTTC
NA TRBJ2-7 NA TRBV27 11 CASSGGYEQYF TGTGCCAGCAGTGGGGGGTACGAGCAGTACTTC
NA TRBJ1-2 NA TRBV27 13 CASSLGRGNGYTF TGTGCCAGCAGTTTGGGCAGGGGCAATGGCTACACCTTC
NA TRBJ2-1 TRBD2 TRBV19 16 CASSPTRLAGVNEQFF TGTGCCAGTAGTCCTACCCGACTAGCGGGAGTCAATGAGCAGTTCTTC
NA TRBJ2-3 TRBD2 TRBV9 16 CASSPGGSGRTDTQYF TGTGCCAGCAGCCCAGGGGGTAGCGGGAGGACAGATACGCAGTATTTT
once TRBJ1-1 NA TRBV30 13 CAWSRGLYTEAFF TGTGCCTGGAGTAGGGGGTTGTACACTGAAGCTTTCTTT
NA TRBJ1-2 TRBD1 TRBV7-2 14 CASSFGTGGRGYTF TGTGCCAGCAGCTTTGGGACAGGGGGCCGGGGCTACACCTTC
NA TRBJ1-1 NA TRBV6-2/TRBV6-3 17 CASSYRTYGSENTEAFF TGTGCCAGCAGTTACCGCACTTACGGCTCTGAGAACACTGAAGCTTTCTTT
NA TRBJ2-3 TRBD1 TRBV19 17 CASSSDRWTGVSDTQYF TGTGCCAGTAGTTCCGACCGGTGGACAGGGGTTTCAGATACGCAGTATTTT
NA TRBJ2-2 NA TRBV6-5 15 CASRTLGQPTGELFF TGTGCCAGCAGGACCCTCGGACAGCCGACCGGGGAGCTGTTTTTT
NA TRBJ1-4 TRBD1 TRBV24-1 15 CATSAHRGSREKLFF TGTGCCACCAGTGCCCACAGGGGTTCACGGGAAAAACTGTTTTTT
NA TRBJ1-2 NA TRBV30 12 CACRREQYGYTF TGTGCCTGTAGACGGGAGCAGTATGGCTACACCTTC
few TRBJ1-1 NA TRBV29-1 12 CSVRDEGTEAFF TGCAGCGTTAGAGATGAGGGCACTGAAGCTTTCTTT
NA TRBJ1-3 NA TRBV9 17 CASSPRAGTNSGNTIYF TGTGCCAGCAGCCCCCGGGCAGGAACAAACTCTGGAAACACCATATATTTT
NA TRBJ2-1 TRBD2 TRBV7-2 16 CASSSYASGTLNEQFF TGTGCCAGCAGCTCGTATGCTAGCGGGACCCTCAATGAGCAGTTCTTC
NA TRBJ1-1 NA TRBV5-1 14 CASSSGTANTEAFF TGCGCCAGCAGCTCCGGGACCGCTAACACTGAAGCTTTCTTT
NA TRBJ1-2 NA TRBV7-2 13 CASSARVRGGYTF TGTGCCAGCAGCGCTAGAGTCCGGGGAGGCTACACCTTC
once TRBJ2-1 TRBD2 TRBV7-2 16 CASSLGRLAGHNEQFF TGTGCCAGCAGCTTAGGGAGACTAGCGGGGCACAATGAGCAGTTCTTC
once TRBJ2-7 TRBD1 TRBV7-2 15 CASSLAKTGNYEQYF TGTGCCAGCAGCTTAGCCAAGACAGGGAACTACGAGCAGTACTTC
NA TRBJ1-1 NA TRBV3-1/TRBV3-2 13 CASSSGGYTEAFF TGTGCCAGCAGCTCTGGTGGGTACACTGAAGCTTTCTTT
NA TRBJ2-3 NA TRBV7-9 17 CASSTSRGSVTPDTQYF TGTGCCAGCAGCACAAGCCGAGGTAGCGTGACGCCAGATACGCAGTATTTT
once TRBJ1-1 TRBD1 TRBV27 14 CASSPGTGNTEAFF TGTGCCAGCAGTCCCGGGACAGGGAACACTGAAGCTTTCTTT
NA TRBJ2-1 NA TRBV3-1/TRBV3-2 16 CASSQVRVKGPDEQFF TGTGCCAGCAGCCAAGTCAGAGTTAAGGGGCCGGACGAGCAGTTCTTC
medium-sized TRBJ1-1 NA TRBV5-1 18 CASSLVPPLGGRNTEAFF TGCGCCAGCAGCTTGGTACCCCCGCTTGGGGGGCGTAACACTGAAGCTTTCTTT
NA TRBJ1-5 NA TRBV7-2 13 CASSAQSNQPQHF TGTGCCAGCAGCGCACAGAGCAATCAGCCCCAGCATTTT
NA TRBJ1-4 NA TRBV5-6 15 CASSLARQGREKLFF TGTGCCAGCAGCTTGGCCCGGCAGGGGAGGGAAAAACTGTTTTTT
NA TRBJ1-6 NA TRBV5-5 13 CASRLTVNSPLHF TGTGCCAGCAGGTTGACAGTTAATTCACCCCTCCACTTT
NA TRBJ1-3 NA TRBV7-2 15 CASSWGTSSGNTIYF TGTGCCAGCAGCTGGGGGACAAGCTCTGGAAACACCATATATTTT
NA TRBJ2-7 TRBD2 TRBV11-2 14 CASSLVLAGVEQYF TGTGCCAGCAGCTTAGTACTAGCGGGAGTCGAGCAGTACTTC
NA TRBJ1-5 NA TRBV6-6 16 CASRPTGSLGNQPQHF TGTGCCAGCAGACCAACAGGGAGTCTGGGCAATCAGCCCCAGCATTTT
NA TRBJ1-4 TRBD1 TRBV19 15 CASSFDRGTNEKLFF TGTGCCAGTAGTTTCGACAGGGGCACTAATGAAAAACTGTTTTTT
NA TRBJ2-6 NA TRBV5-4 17 CASTIGGLTSGANVLTF TGTGCCAGCACCATCGGGGGACTTACCTCTGGGGCCAACGTCCTGACTTTC
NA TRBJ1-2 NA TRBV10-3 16 CATTPGDAEFNYGYTF TGTGCCACCACACCCGGGGACGCTGAATTTAACTATGGCTACACCTTC
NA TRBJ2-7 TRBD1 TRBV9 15 CASSAGGTGGYEQYF TGTGCCAGCAGCGCCGGAGGGACAGGGGGCTACGAGCAGTACTTC
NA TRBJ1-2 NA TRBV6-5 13 CASSLGTGYGYTF TGTGCCAGCAGTTTAGGGACGGGCTATGGCTACACCTTC
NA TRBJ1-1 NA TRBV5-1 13 CASSLGTVSEAFF TGCGCCAGCAGCTTGGGGACAGTATCTGAAGCTTTCTTT
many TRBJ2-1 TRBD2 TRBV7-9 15 CASSLVGGRATEQFF TGTGCCAGCAGCTTAGTTGGCGGGAGGGCCACTGAGCAGTTCTTC
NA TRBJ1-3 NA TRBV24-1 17 CATSDSDDTDSGNTIYF TGTGCCACCAGTGATTCCGATGACACCGACTCTGGAAACACCATATATTTT
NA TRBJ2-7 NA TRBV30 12 CAWSATPYEQYF TGTGCCTGGAGTGCCACCCCCTACGAGCAGTACTTC
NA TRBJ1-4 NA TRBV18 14 CASSPFQGNEKLFF TGTGCCAGCTCACCTTTTCAGGGTAATGAAAAACTGTTTTTT